These 18 T cell receptor beta chains originate from one sample sequenced in a study of T cells in Graves' hyperthyroidism and ophthalmopathy. The TCR beta CDR3 regions underwent amplification using RNA transcripts as the source. Initially, a first-round RT-PCR of the TCR CDR3 employed the HTBI primer set. TCRdb processed the multiplex PCR reads anew with MiXCR; each CDR3 protein has one entry. This sample carries about 590,000 distinct CDR3 sequences, approximately 15% of them seen once, and the ten largest clones take under 8%. The material sequenced was blood. The receptors were sampled from a woman aged 25 to 39 with Graves' hyperthyroidism.

This clonotype was observed at least ten times. This rearrangement joins TRBV20-1 to TRBJ2-7, with 9 positions matching TRBD2. Trimming cost V 5 bases and J 2 bases; bases outside gene matches: 4. CDR1 and CDR2 (germline): DFQATT, SNEGSKA (reference sequence). The CDR3 length is 13 residues. The CDR3 nucleotides read TGCAGTGCTCCGGGACTAGCAACCTACGAGCAGTACTTC. As protein: CSAPGLATYEQYF.

V usage is TRBV27 and J usage is TRBJ1-1; D unclear. The CDR3 loop spans 12 amino acids. The germline V gene encodes CDR1 MNHEY and CDR2 SMNVEV (reference sequence). The germline V and J ends were trimmed by 8 bases and 7 bases, with 14 bases remaining between them. CDR3 loop: CASGLLDGEAFF. CDR3 DNA sequence: TGTGCCAGCGGACTCCTCGACGGTGAAGCTTTCTTT.

This clonotype has at least ten counts. The gene calls are TRBV3-1 and TRBJ1-4; D is undetermined. Deletions cut 1 base from V and 8 bases from J, with 17 bases between. CDR1 and CDR2 (germline): LGHDT, YNNKEL (reference sequence). The CDR3 runs to 16 residues. The CDR3 sequence: CASSQGVGPPGEKLFF. For the CDR3, the DNA is TGTGCCAGCAGCCAAGGAGTAGGGCCCCCTGGGGAAAAACTGTTTTTT.

This clonotype was seen only once. This chain uses TRBV20-1 with TRBJ2-3, with 9 bases fitting TRBD2. Germline V gives CDR1 DFQATT, CDR2 SNEGSKA (reference sequence). V was clipped by 4 bases and J by 4 bases; unmatched bases: 15. The length of the CDR3 is 17 residues. CDR3 sequence: CSAKAGGGAGVSDTQYF. The CDR3 coding sequence is TGCAGTGCTAAAGCGGGGGGAGGAGCGGGAGTGTCAGATACGCAGTATTTT.

This clonotype appeared a few times. V is TRBV10-3 and J is TRBJ2-1, with 12 bases lining up with TRBD2. The germline V gene encodes CDR1 ENHRY and CDR2 SYGVKD. With 8 bases clipped from V and 0 bases from J, the junction kept 5 bases outside the gene matches. There are 16 residues in the CDR3. In DNA form, the CDR3 reads TGTGCCATCCGGACTAGCGGGAAAAGCTCCTACAATGAGCAGTTCTTC. This sequence encodes CAIRTSGKSSYNEQFF.

V and J are TRBV4-1 and TRBJ2-3, with TRBD2 matching over 9 bases. The CDR3 length is 17 residues. Unmatched junction bases numbered 9, after V lost 0 bases and J lost 5 bases. The germline V gene encodes CDR1 MGHRA and CDR2 YSYEKL. The CDR3 sequence is CASSQDRAGGPVDTQYF. Written as DNA, the CDR3 is TGCGCCAGCAGCCAAGATCGGGCGGGAGGGCCTGTAGATACGCAGTATTTT.

In this sample, this clonotype turned up a few times. This sequence joins TRBV9 and TRBJ2-1; 7 bases fit TRBD1. After removal of 5 bases from V and 6 bases from J, the junction contained 5 bases not matched to a gene. Germline CDR1 is SGDLS and CDR2 is YYNGEE. The CDR3 is 13 amino acids. The CDR3 spells CASRGTDRNEQFF. CDR3 DNA sequence: TGTGCCAGCAGGGGGACAGACCGCAATGAGCAGTTCTTC.

This clonotype has only a few counts. The chain carries TRBV3-1 and TRBJ2-7; TRBD1 agrees at 8 bases. The CDR3 is made up of 17 amino acids. Germline lookup yields CDR1 LGHDT and CDR2 YNNKEL (reference sequence). With V trimmed by 1 base and J by 2 bases, 10 bases remained unmatched. The CDR3 sequence is CASSQAVWGQDTYEQYF. CDR3 sequence (DNA): TGTGCCAGCAGCCAAGCGGTGTGGGGACAGGACACCTACGAGCAGTACTTC.

The J gene is TRBJ1-2, the V gene TRBV6-2 or TRBV6-3; D call uncertain. CDR3 size: 15 residues. V was shortened by 0 bases and J by 1 base, with 9 bases between the two germline ends. Germline CDR1 MNHEY, CDR2 SVGEGT. DNA for the CDR3: TGTGCCAGCAGTTACTCGGTAATGGTTAACTATGGCTACACCTTC. As protein: CASSYSVMVNYGYTF.

There are a few counts of this clonotype. The rearrangement links TRBV30 to TRBJ2-1, with no clear D. In germline, CDR1 is GTSNPN, CDR2 SVGIG (reference sequence). This CDR3 has 15 amino acids. The V end lost 2 bases, the J end lost 6 bases, and 17 bases lay between the germline ends. This CDR3 is CAWSHKTLTPNEQFF. The CDR3, as DNA: TGTGCCTGGAGTCACAAAACATTAACCCCCAATGAGCAGTTCTTC.

This clonotype was found once. The rearrangement uses TRBV6-2 or TRBV6-3 and TRBJ1-1; 11 nucleotides align to TRBD1. Germline CDR1 is MNHEY and CDR2 is SVGEGT. This CDR3 has 14 amino acids. V dropped 6 bases and J dropped 5; count of bases not matched to a gene: 5. CDR3 in amino acids: CASRDRGLGTEAFF. CDR3 nucleotides: TGTGCCAGCAGGGACAGGGGGCTCGGGACTGAAGCTTTCTTT.

Concerning this clonotype: With a much larger clone just one base away, this may be a read error. No conserved phenylalanine or tryptophan is present at the end of the CDR3, so a read error is the likely explanation. The chain carries TRBV6-6 and TRBJ1-5; possibly TRBD1 for D (6 bases). V dropped 0 bases and J dropped 1 base, with 10 bases sitting between them. This CDR3 has 16 amino acids. Looked up from germline, CDR1 is MNHNY and CDR2 is SVGAGI (reference sequence). CDR3 sequence (DNA): TGTGCCAGCAGTTACTCGGCAGGGGTGAGCAATCAGCCCCAGCATTCT. It specifies CASSYSAGVSNQPQHS.

This clonotype was seen at least ten times. The rearrangement uses TRBV7-3 and TRBJ2-1, with D perhaps TRBD2 (5 bases). With 1 base removed from V and 6 bases from J, the gap between germline ends came to 7 bases. CDR1 is SGHTA and CDR2 is FQGTGA in the germline V gene. This CDR3 spans 13 amino acids. In DNA form, the CDR3 reads TGTGCCAGCAGCTTAAACCGGGGCAATGAGCAGTTCTTC. Its protein product is CASSLNRGNEQFF.

This clonotype has at least ten counts. This chain connects TRBV7-3 to TRBJ1-2; D is unresolved. In germline, CDR1 is SGHTA, CDR2 FQGTGA. V was clipped by 5 bases and J by 6 bases, with 13 bases between them. This CDR3 region has 13 residues. The CDR3 region is CASSPLAGHGYTF. In nucleotides, the CDR3 is TGTGCCAGCAGCCCACTGGCCGGGCATGGCTACACCTTC. Combining the CDR3 with reference TRBV7-3 and TRBJ1-2 gives the whole variable domain GAGVSQTPSNKVTEKGKYVELRCDPISGHTALYWYRQSLGQGPEFLIYFQGTGAADDSGLPNDRFFAVRPEGSVSTLKIQRTERGDSAVYLCASSPLAGHGYTFGSGTRLTVV.

The V call is TRBV6-1, the J call TRBJ2-1, with D unclear. CDR3 length: 12 residues. Germline-derived CDR1 and CDR2 are MNHNS and SASEGT. Trimming cost V 4 bases and J 7 bases, with 8 bases left between them. CDR3 sequence (DNA): TGTGCCAGCAGTGTTGGGGTAAATGAGCAGTTCTTC. Amino acids: CASSVGVNEQFF.

This clonotype was picked up many times. The gene calls are TRBV2 and TRBJ2-7; 7 bases are shared with TRBD2. Germline CDR1 and CDR2: SNHLY and FYNNEI. The CDR3 has 13 amino acids. J lost 3 bases, V lost 4 bases, and 3 bases had no gene match. For the CDR3, the DNA is TGTGCCAGCAGTGGGGACTATATCTACGAGCAGTACTTC. Translated: CASSGDYIYEQYF.

This clonotype has a count of ten or more. V is TRBV12-3 or TRBV12-4 and J is TRBJ2-1, with D possibly TRBD2 on 5 matching bases. With 2 bases removed from V and 3 bases from J, the gap between germline ends came to 8 bases. CDR3 length: 14 amino acids. CDR3 sequence (DNA): TGTGCCAGCAGTTTAAGGACTCTCTACAATGAGCAGTTCTTC. Translating it yields CASSLRTLYNEQFF.

This clonotype was seen many times. V and J are TRBV30 and TRBJ1-1; no firm D call. Deletions cut 7 bases from V and 5 bases from J, with 17 bases between. CDR1 GTSNPN and CDR2 SVGIG come from the germline V gene (reference sequence). CDR3 length: 13 residues. In DNA, the CDR3 is TGTGCCTCGACTAGGACCCTTGGGACTGAAGCTTTCTTT. Translated: CASTRTLGTEAFF.